This T cell receptor beta chain was identified in a study of cytomegalovirus exposure and HLA in healthy donors. About this clone: This sample includes further DNA sequences coding for the same CDR3.

Libraries were prepared by immunoSEQ multiplex PCR; TCRdb keeps only in-frame clonotypes and omits some of them. The table lists about 360,000 clones, roughly 85% of them singletons, with 0.83% in the top ten. The CDR3 has 15 residues. Losses at the gene ends were 4 bases for V and 1 base for J; bases not matched to a gene: 5. In germline, CDR1 is SGHNT, CDR2 YYREEE (reference sequence). This sequence joins TRBV5-4 and TRBJ1-1, with 9 bases aligning to TRBD1. The sequencing sample was made of PBMCs. The receptor was derived from a woman in her late teens or twenties in good health and CMV-seronegative. The CDR3 loop reads CASSLRGQGNTEAFF. The CDR3 coding sequence is TGTGCCAGCAGCCTGCGGGGACAGGGGAACACTGAAGCTTTCTTT.